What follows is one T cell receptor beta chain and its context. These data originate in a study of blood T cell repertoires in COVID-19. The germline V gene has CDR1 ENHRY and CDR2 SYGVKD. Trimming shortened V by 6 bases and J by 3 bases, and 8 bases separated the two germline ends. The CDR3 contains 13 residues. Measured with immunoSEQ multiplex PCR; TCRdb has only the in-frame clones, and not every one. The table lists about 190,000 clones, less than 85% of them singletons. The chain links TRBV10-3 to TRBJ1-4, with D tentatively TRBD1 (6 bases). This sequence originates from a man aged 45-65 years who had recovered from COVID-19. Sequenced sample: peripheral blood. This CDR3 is CAIRGAANEKLFF. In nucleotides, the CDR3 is TGTGCCATCAGGGGGGCGGCTAATGAAAAACTGTTTTTT.